The 24 T cell receptor beta chains listed next were all sequenced from one sample in a study of Graves' ophthalmopathy and Graves' hyperthyroidism. The study amplified TCR beta CDR3 regions using RNA transcripts. Second-round multiplex PCR followed a first-round RT-PCR using HTBI primers. MiXCR was run by TCRdb on the multiplex PCR reads, yielding one entry per CDR3 protein. The sample yields over 500,000 distinct CDR3 sequences, 22% seen once. The sequenced sample was peripheral blood. These receptors all come from a woman between 18 and 29 years old with stable Graves' hyperthyroidism. Some clones in this sample may be carry-over from other donors' samples.

This clonotype was recorded many times. The V call is TRBV28, the J call TRBJ2-6, with TRBD1 identical over 10 bases. V lost 4 bases, J lost 3 bases, and 3 bases stayed unmatched. CDR1 and CDR2 from the germline V gene are MDHEN and SYDVKM. The CDR3 spans 16 residues. The CDR3 DNA sequence: TGTGCCAGCAGTTCGACAGGGGGCAATGGGGCCAACGTCCTGACTTTC. Amino acid sequence: CASSSTGGNGANVLTF.

The chain links TRBV28 to TRBJ1-2, with 7 bases that match TRBD1. The germline V gene has CDR1 MDHEN and CDR2 SYDVKM. The CDR3 is made up of 13 amino acids. The trim removed 6 bases at V and 10 bases at J, leaving 11 bases unmatched. The CDR3 DNA sequence: TGTGCCAGCAGCCTCTCCCGACAGGGTCTCTACACCTTC. Residues: CASSLSRQGLYTF.

This clonotype occurred many times. The chain recombines TRBV7-2 with TRBJ2-2; D possibly corresponds to TRBD2 (5 bases). Trimming took 1 base from V and 1 from J, leaving 10 bases between them. The germline V gene has CDR1 SGHTA and CDR2 FQGNSA. This CDR3 has 16 amino acids. This CDR3 is CASSLGPAVNTGELFF. The CDR3 nucleotides are TGTGCCAGCAGCTTAGGGCCAGCGGTGAACACCGGGGAGCTGTTTTTT.

In this sample, this clonotype turned up many times. This chain links TRBV5-1 with TRBJ2-7; no clear D. This CDR3 spans 14 amino acids. V shed 5 bases and J shed 0 bases, with 12 bases lying between them. The germline V gene has CDR1 SGHRS and CDR2 YFSETQ. CDR3: CASSIEESSYEQYF. As DNA, the CDR3 is TGCGCCAGCAGTATTGAGGAGAGCTCCTACGAGCAGTACTTC.

This clonotype was seen at least ten times. The CDR3 DNA follows: TGTGCCAGCAGTGCCGGGACTGGCTCCTACGAGCAGTACTTC. It encodes CASSAGTGSYEQYF. This chain links TRBV19 with TRBJ2-7, with D maybe TRBD2 (6 bases). Germline CDR1 is LNHDA and CDR2 is SQIVND (reference sequence). This CDR3 region has 14 residues. The V gene lost 9 bases and the J gene lost 0 bases, with 15 bases spanning the gap.

This sequence joins TRBV28 and TRBJ1-2, with D perhaps TRBD1 (6 bases). V lost 7 bases and J 3 bases, leaving 24 bases between the germline ends. This CDR3 spans 17 amino acids. Germline CDR1 reads MDHEN; CDR2 reads SYDVKM. CDR3 DNA: TGTGCCAGCATTCAACATGGGAGATCACAGGGCCACTATGGCTACACCTTC. This encodes CASIQHGRSQGHYGYTF.

This clonotype has ten or more counts. V usage is TRBV6-5 and J usage is TRBJ1-5; maybe TRBD1 (5 bases). V gave up 0 bases and J gave up 3 bases, with 9 bases separating them. Per the germline V gene, CDR1 is MNHEY and CDR2 is SVGAGI. The CDR3 is 15 amino acids. The DNA for the CDR3 is TGTGCCAGCAGTTACTCGACAGCCGCCAATCAGCCCCAGCATTTT. It specifies CASSYSTAANQPQHF.

This clonotype was counted many times. The chain combines TRBV4-1 with TRBJ2-7, with 7 nucleotides matching TRBD1. V gave up 4 bases and J gave up 2 bases; unmatched junction bases: 5. The CDR3 covers 14 residues. The germline gives CDR1 MGHRA, CDR2 YSYEKL. CDR3 DNA sequence: TGCGCCAGCAGCCTTGGACAGGAGGCCTACGAGCAGTACTTC. It codes for CASSLGQEAYEQYF.

This clonotype came up a few times. The chain carries TRBV11-2 and TRBJ1-3; TRBD1 matches at 10 bases. Germline CDR1 and CDR2: SGHAT and FQNNGV. The CDR3 sequence is 17 residues long. V dropped 4 bases and J dropped 0; count of bases not matched to a gene: 6. The CDR3 here is CASSSWTGGHSGNTIYF. The CDR3 nucleotides read TGTGCCAGCAGCTCTTGGACAGGGGGTCACTCTGGAAACACCATATATTTT.

This clonotype was observed at least ten times. The V gene is TRBV15, the J gene TRBJ2-5, with D possibly matching TRBD1 (6 bases). CDR3 size: 14 residues. Trimming pared 1 base from V and 7 bases from J, leaving 13 bases between. Per the germline V gene, CDR1 is LNHNV and CDR2 is YYDKDF (reference sequence). This CDR3 is CATSRGTAPGTQYF. Here the CDR3 DNA reads TGTGCCACCAGCAGAGGGACAGCTCCGGGGACCCAGTACTTC.

The chain recombines TRBV6-2 or TRBV6-3 with TRBJ2-7, with TRBD2 identical over 7 bases. The CDR3 is made up of 14 amino acids. The germline V gene has CDR1 MNHEY and CDR2 SVGEGT. The V segment lost 5 bases and the J segment 0 bases; nucleotides outside the gene matches: 4. CDR3 amino acids: CASSTPSGSYEQYF. Here the CDR3 DNA reads TGTGCCAGCAGTACTCCTAGCGGCTCCTACGAGCAGTACTTC.

The chain has TRBV5-4 and TRBJ2-7; D unresolved. V lost 2 bases, J lost 5 bases, and 14 bases lay in between. CDR3 size: 14 residues. Per germline, CDR1 SGHNT and CDR2 YYREEE (reference sequence). CDR3 amino acids: CASSFVPTEHEQYV. The DNA of the CDR3 is TGTGCCAGCAGCTTTGTCCCAACTGAGCACGAGCAGTACGTC.

This clonotype showed up many times. The chain is built from TRBV6-1 and TRBJ2-7; perhaps D is TRBD1 or TRBD2 (5 bases each). Germline V gives CDR1 MNHNS, CDR2 SASEGT. Trimming removed 9 bases at V and 4 bases at J, with 13 bases between. This CDR3 is built from 12 residues. CDR3: CASRGRQYEQYF. CDR3 nucleotides: TGTGCCAGTCGGGGCAGGCAATACGAGCAGTACTTC.

This clonotype has ten or more counts. This rearrangement joins TRBV6-1 to TRBJ2-7; 11 bases match TRBD1. Germline CDR1 is MNHNS and CDR2 is SASEGT. This CDR3 region has 14 residues. The V segment lost 4 bases and the J segment 3 bases; nucleotides outside the gene matches: 2. The CDR3 region is CASSVGTGGYEQYF. For the CDR3, the DNA is TGTGCCAGCAGTGTTGGGACAGGGGGCTACGAGCAGTACTTC.

This clonotype was detected ten times or more. This chain uses TRBV6-1 with TRBJ2-7; no definite D call. Deletions cut 0 bases from V and 5 bases from J, with 14 bases between. Germline assignment: CDR1 MNHNS and CDR2 SASEGT. CDR3 length equals 15 residues. In nucleotides, the CDR3 is TGTGCCAGCAGTGAAGCAGGCAGGTCCCTACACGAGCAGTACTTC. It codes for CASSEAGRSLHEQYF.

This clonotype was picked up many times. The genes are TRBV6-5 and TRBJ1-2; a possible D gene is TRBD1 (6 bases). From germline, CDR1 is MNHEY and CDR2 SVGAGI. This CDR3 region has 16 residues. Deletions cut 7 bases from V and 7 bases from J, with 25 bases between. CDR3 in amino acids: CASILGQRTRGGGYTF. CDR3 sequence (DNA): TGTGCCAGCATTCTAGGACAGAGGACCCGGGGGGGTGGCTACACCTTC.

The table lists this clonotype with many counts. V gene TRBV11-3 combines with J gene TRBJ2-5; 8 nucleotides align to TRBD1. This CDR3 spans 15 amino acids. V trimming: 3 bases; J trimming: 5 bases; junction bases outside the gene matches: 8. Germline assignment: CDR1 SGHNT and CDR2 YENEEA. The CDR3: CASSLRTGGLETQYF. DNA for the CDR3: TGTGCCAGCAGCTTGAGAACAGGGGGTTTGGAGACCCAGTACTTC.

This clonotype was picked up many times. The chain couples TRBV11-2 to TRBJ2-2, with 8 positions matching TRBD1. The ends lost 5 bases at V and 5 bases at J; junction bases unmatched: 13. Per the germline V gene, CDR1 is SGHAT and CDR2 is FQNNGV. The CDR3 totals 17 residues. Written as DNA, the CDR3 is TGTGCCAGCAGCCAACGGGGGCCAGGGGGCTGGACCGGGGAGCTGTTTTTT. Translating it yields CASSQRGPGGWTGELFF.

This clonotype has a count of ten or more. The chain joins TRBV12-3 or TRBV12-4 to TRBJ1-1; 12 nucleotides line up with TRBD1. The CDR3 totals 16 residues. Trimming took 6 bases from V and 2 from J; bases not matched to a gene: 7. Written as DNA, the CDR3 is TGTGCCAGCAGCCCGGGACAGGGGGCCCTAAACACTGAAGCTTTCTTT. Amino acid sequence: CASSPGQGALNTEAFF.

This clonotype was counted ten times or more. The gene calls are TRBV6-1 and TRBJ1-2, with D possibly matching TRBD1 (6 bases). The V gene lost 8 bases and the J gene lost 3 bases, with 16 bases spanning the gap. Looked up from germline, CDR1 is MNHNS and CDR2 is SASEGT. CDR3 length equals 14 residues. The CDR3 nucleotides read TGTGCCAGCTCTAGACGGGGGGGCCACTATGGCTACACCTTC. It yields the protein CASSRRGGHYGYTF.

This clonotype was counted ten times or more. The chain links TRBV12-3 or TRBV12-4 to TRBJ1-2, with 7 bases lining up with TRBD1. Unmatched junction bases numbered 13, after V lost 5 bases and J lost 4 bases. The CDR3 contains 16 residues. The CDR3 reads CASSPRRTGRIYGYTF. DNA of the CDR3: TGTGCCAGCAGTCCTCGCCGGACAGGCCGGATCTATGGCTACACCTTC.

Many counts were recorded for this clonotype. The chain uses TRBV2 and TRBJ1-2; 10 nucleotides line up with TRBD1. V was clipped by 3 bases and J by 4 bases; unmatched bases: 8. The CDR3 contains 16 residues. CDR1 and CDR2 from the germline V gene are SNHLY and FYNNEI. In nucleotides, the CDR3 is TGTGCCAGCAGTGAGAGGGGACAGGGGTTGTCCTATGGCTACACCTTC. Translation gives CASSERGQGLSYGYTF.

V usage is TRBV27 and J usage is TRBJ1-3, with 7 bases that match TRBD1. The V gene's germline CDR1 is MNHEY and CDR2 SMNVEV (reference sequence). This CDR3 has 14 amino acids. Losses at the gene ends were 5 bases for V and 2 bases for J; bases not matched to a gene: 3. In DNA form, the CDR3 reads TGTGCCAGCAGTATGACAGGGCCTGGAAACACCATATATTTT. This gives the protein CASSMTGPGNTIYF.

For this clonotype: A junction end diverges from the germline sequence, so it may reflect a read error. V is TRBV19 and J is TRBJ2-2; D perhaps matches TRBD2 (6 bases). The germline V gene has CDR1 LNHDA and CDR2 SQIVND (reference sequence). There are 14 residues in the CDR3. The CDR3 coding sequence is TGTGCCAGTAGTCCACCGGGCGGGGCCGGGGAGCTGTGTTTT. Amino acids: CASSPPGGAGELCF.